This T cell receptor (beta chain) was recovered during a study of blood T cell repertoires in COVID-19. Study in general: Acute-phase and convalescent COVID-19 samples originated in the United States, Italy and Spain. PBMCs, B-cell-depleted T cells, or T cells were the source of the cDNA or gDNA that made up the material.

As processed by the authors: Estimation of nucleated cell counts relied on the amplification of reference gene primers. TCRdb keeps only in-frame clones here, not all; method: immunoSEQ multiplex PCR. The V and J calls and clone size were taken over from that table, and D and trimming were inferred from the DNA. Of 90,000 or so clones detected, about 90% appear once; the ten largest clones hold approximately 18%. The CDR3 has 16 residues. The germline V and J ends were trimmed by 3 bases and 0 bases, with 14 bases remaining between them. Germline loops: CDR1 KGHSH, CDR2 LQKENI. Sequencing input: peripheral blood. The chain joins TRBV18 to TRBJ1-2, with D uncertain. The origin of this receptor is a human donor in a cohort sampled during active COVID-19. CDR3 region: CASSPSRRRANYGYTF. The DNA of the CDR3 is TGTGCCAGCTCACCCTCCCGACGGAGAGCTAACTATGGCTACACCTTC. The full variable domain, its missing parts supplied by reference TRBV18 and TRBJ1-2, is NAGVMQNPRHLVRRRGQEARLRCSPMKGHSHVYWYRQLPEEGLKFMVYLQKENIIDESGMPKERFSAEFPKEGPSILRIQQVVRGDSAAYFCASSPSRRRANYGYTFGSGTRLTVV.